Presented here are 12 T cell receptor beta chains from one specimen sequenced in a study of CD8 T cells in ankylosing spondylitis. MiXCR was run by TCRdb on the 5' RACE reads, yielding one entry per CDR3 protein. Here the sample spans 300,000 to 350,000 distinct CDR3 sequences, 20% being singletons. Sample: blood, either unsorted or a sorted T cell fraction (not recorded which). The source is a female donor with ankylosing spondylitis or in good health (not recorded which).

This clonotype was recorded many times. V usage is TRBV10-3 and J usage is TRBJ2-7, with 13 bases identical to TRBD2. The CDR3 loop spans 14 amino acids. Losses at the gene ends were 6 bases for V and 6 bases for J; bases not matched to a gene: 5. From germline, CDR1 is ENHRY and CDR2 SYGVKD. The CDR3: CAIRPGTSGTEQYF. The CDR3 nucleotides read TGTGCCATCAGACCTGGGACTAGCGGGACCGAGCAGTACTTC.

The CDR3 DNA is TGTGCCAGCAGCTTAGGCCCAGGCGAGCAGTACTTC. It encodes CASSLGPGEQYF. V and J are TRBV7-9 and TRBJ2-7; D is unclear. Trimming took 1 base from V and 6 from J, leaving 7 bases between them. The CDR3 has 12 residues. Germline V gives CDR1 SEHNR, CDR2 FQNEAQ (reference sequence).

This clonotype has only a few counts. The rearrangement links TRBV12-3 or TRBV12-4 to TRBJ2-1, with 10 positions matching TRBD2. V shed 5 bases and J 5 bases; nucleotides not matched to a gene: 6. The CDR3 is 15 amino acids. DNA of the CDR3: TGTGCCAGCAGTCCCGGACTAGCGGCACACAATGAGCAGTTCTTC. It yields the protein CASSPGLAAHNEQFF.

The chain's CDR3 is CTLTGLLGDTEAFF. For the CDR3, the DNA is TGCACCTTGACGGGCCTGTTGGGTGACACTGAAGCTTTCTTT. This sequence joins TRBV20-1 and TRBJ1-1; D call uncertain. There are 14 residues in the CDR3. Germline V lookup: CDR1 DFQATT, CDR2 SNEGSKA (reference sequence).

The rearrangement uses TRBV20-1 and TRBJ2-4; D is uncertain. Between the trimmed V and J ends, which lost 0 bases and 4 bases, there was a span of 7 bases. This CDR3 has 13 residues. In germline, CDR1 is DFQATT, CDR2 SNEGSKA (reference sequence). The CDR3: CSARETLKNIQYF. In DNA form, the CDR3 reads TGCAGTGCTAGAGAGACTCTGAAAAACATTCAGTACTTC.

This chain uses TRBV25-1 with TRBJ2-1; a weak D match, TRBD2 (5 bases). The length of the CDR3 is 15 residues. The germline CDR1 and CDR2 sequences are MGHDK and SYGVNS. Between the trimmed V and J ends, which lost 3 bases and 2 bases, there was a span of 11 bases. CDR3 sequence: CASSDNAGAYNEQFF. The DNA for the CDR3 is TGTGCCAGCAGTGACAACGCCGGGGCCTACAATGAGCAGTTCTTC.

This clonotype occurred a few times. The gene calls are TRBV7-2 and TRBJ2-3; D uncertain. Germline V CDR1 and CDR2: SGHTA, FQGNSA. This CDR3 spans 13 amino acids. V was trimmed by 10 bases and J by 1 base, leaving 12 bases between them. This chain's CDR3 is CATAGWGTDTQYF. CDR3 sequence (DNA): TGTGCCACCGCAGGTTGGGGCACAGATACGCAGTATTTT.

Only a few counts were recorded for this clonotype. This chain links TRBV6-6 with TRBJ1-1; perhaps TRBD1 as D (5 bases). The ends were cut back, 2 bases at V and 6 bases at J, with 10 bases in the middle. Germline V gene lookup returns CDR1 MNHNY and CDR2 SVGAGI (reference sequence). The CDR3 extends over 13 amino acids. Written as DNA, the CDR3 is TGTGCCAGCAGTTACCAGGGAGGGGCTGAAGCTTTCTTT. Encoded protein: CASSYQGGAEAFF.

J is TRBJ1-1 and V is TRBV6-1; no definite D call. CDR3 size: 15 residues. V shed 1 base and J shed 3 bases, with 12 bases lying between them. CDR1 and CDR2 from the germline V gene are MNHNS and SASEGT. Written as DNA, the CDR3 is TGTGCCAGCAGTGAAGACTTAAACCACCACACTGAAGCTTTCTTT. It specifies CASSEDLNHHTEAFF.

The chain is built from TRBV5-1 and TRBJ1-1; D not resolved. Germline CDR1 and CDR2: SGHRS and YFSETQ. This CDR3 comprises 15 residues. V was pared by 5 bases and J by 3 bases, with 17 bases between. The CDR3 loop is CASRPNPDGDTEAFF. The CDR3 bases are TGCGCCAGCAGACCAAACCCCGACGGTGACACTGAAGCTTTCTTT. Based on the CDR3 plus reference TRBV5-1 and TRBJ1-1, the full variable domain is KAGVTQTPRYLIKTRGQQVTLSCSPISGHRSVSWYQQTPGQGLQFLFEYFSETQRNKGNFPGRFSGRQFSNSRSEMNVSTLELGDSALYLCASRPNPDGDTEAFFGQGTRLTVV.

This clonotype was seen a few times. V is TRBV12-3 or TRBV12-4 and J is TRBJ1-6; D unresolved. Trimming removed 6 bases at V and 8 bases at J, with 11 bases between. The CDR3 length is 13 residues. The CDR3 protein is CASRLGSDSPLHF. CDR3 DNA sequence: TGTGCCAGCAGACTCGGTTCAGATTCACCCCTCCACTTT.

This rearrangement joins TRBV2 to TRBJ2-2, with 9 bases fitting TRBD1. CDR3 size: 14 residues. The junction had 7 bases not matched to a gene; V was cut back by 7 bases and J by 7 bases. Germline V gene data show CDR1 as SNHLY and CDR2 as FYNNEI. CDR3 sequence (DNA): TGTGCCAGCAATGGACAGGGGCCCTTCGGGGAGCTGTTTTTT. Translated: CASNGQGPFGELFF.